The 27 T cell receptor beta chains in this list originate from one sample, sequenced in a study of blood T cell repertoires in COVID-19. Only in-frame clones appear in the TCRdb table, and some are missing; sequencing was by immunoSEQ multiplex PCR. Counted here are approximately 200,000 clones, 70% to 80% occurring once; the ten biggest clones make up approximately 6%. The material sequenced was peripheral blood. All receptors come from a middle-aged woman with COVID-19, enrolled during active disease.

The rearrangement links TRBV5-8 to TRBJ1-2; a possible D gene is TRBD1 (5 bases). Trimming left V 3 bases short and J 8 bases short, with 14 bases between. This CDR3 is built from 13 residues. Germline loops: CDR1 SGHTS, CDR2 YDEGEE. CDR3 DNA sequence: TGTGCCAGCAGCTCCCGGGGGTTTTGGGGCTACACCTTC. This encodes CASSSRGFWGYTF.

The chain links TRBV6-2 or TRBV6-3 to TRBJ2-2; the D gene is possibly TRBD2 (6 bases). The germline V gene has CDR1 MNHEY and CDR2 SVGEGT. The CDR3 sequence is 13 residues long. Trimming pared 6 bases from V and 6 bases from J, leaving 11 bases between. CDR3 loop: CASSSWGAGELFF. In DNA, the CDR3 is TGTGCCAGCAGCTCGTGGGGGGCCGGGGAGCTGTTTTTT.

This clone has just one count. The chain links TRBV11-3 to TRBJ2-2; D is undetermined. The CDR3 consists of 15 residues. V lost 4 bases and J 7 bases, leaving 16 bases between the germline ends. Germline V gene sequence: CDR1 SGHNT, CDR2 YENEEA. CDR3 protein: CASSSPTNTRGELFF. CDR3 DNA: TGTGCCAGCAGCTCACCCACCAACACACGCGGGGAGCTGTTTTTT.

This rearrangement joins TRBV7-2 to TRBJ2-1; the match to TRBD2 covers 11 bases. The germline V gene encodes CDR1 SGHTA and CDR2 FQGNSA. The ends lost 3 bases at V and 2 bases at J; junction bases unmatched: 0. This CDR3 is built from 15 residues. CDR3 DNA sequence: TGTGCCAGCAGCTTGACTAGCGGGACCTACAATGAGCAGTTCTTC. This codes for CASSLTSGTYNEQFF.

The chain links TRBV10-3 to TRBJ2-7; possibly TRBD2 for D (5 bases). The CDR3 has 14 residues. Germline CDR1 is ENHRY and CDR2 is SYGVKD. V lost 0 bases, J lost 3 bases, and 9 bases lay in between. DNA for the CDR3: TGTGCCATCAGTGAGTCGAAGGCGGGCTACGAGCAGTACTTC. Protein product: CAISESKAGYEQYF.

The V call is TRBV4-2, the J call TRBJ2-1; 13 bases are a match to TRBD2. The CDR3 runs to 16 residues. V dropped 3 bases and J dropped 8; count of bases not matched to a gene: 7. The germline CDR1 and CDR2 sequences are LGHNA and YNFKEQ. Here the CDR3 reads CASSHSGTSGKDEQFF. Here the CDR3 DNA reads TGTGCCAGCAGCCACTCCGGGACTAGCGGGAAGGATGAGCAGTTCTTC.

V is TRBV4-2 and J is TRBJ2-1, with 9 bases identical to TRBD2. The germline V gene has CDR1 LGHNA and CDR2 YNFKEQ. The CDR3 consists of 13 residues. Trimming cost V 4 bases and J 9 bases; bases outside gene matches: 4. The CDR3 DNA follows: TGTGCCAGCAGCCTGGGACTAGCCCGTGAGCAGTTCTTC. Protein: CASSLGLAREQFF.

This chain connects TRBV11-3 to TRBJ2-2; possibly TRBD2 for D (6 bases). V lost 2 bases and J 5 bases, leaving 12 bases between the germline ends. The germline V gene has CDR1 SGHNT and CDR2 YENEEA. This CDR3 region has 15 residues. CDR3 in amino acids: CASSLRLETTGELFF. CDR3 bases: TGTGCCAGCAGCTTACGACTAGAAACAACCGGGGAGCTGTTTTTT.

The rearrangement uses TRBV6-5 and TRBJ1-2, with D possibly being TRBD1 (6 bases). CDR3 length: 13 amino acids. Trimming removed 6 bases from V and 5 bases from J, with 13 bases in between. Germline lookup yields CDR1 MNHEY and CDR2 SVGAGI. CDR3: CASSARGWYGYTF. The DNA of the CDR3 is TGTGCCAGCAGCGCCAGGGGCTGGTATGGCTACACCTTC.

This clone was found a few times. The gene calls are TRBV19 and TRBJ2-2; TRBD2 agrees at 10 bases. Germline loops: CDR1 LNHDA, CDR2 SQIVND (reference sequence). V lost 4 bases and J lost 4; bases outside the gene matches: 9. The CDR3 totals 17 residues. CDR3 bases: TGTGCCAGTAGTACGGGGCTAGCGGGAGAATCCACCGGGGAGCTGTTTTTT. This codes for CASSTGLAGESTGELFF.

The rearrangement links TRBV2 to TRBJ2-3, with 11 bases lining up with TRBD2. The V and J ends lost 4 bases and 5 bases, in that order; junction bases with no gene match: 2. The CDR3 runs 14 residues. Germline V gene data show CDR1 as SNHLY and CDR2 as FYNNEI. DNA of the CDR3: TGTGCCAGCAGTGTCCTAGCGGGGGGAGATACGCAGTATTTT. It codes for CASSVLAGGDTQYF.

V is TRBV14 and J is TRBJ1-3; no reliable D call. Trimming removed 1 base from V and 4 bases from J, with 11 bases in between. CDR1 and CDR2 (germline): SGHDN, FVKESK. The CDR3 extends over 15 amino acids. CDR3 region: CASSQVTRLGNTIYF. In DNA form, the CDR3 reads TGTGCCAGCAGCCAAGTAACGAGGTTGGGAAACACCATATATTTT.

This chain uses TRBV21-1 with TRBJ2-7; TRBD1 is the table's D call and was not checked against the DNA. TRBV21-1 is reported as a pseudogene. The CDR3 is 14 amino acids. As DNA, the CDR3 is TGTGCCAGCAGCAAAGACCAGGTTGCGTACGAGCAGTACTTC. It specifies CASSKDQVAYEQYF.

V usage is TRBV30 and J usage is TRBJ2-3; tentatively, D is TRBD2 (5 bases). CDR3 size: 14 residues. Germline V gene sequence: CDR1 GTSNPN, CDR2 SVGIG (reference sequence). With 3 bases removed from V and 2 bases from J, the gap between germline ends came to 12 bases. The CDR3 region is CAWREGLTTDTQYF. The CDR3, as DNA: TGTGCCTGGAGGGAAGGACTCACCACAGATACGCAGTATTTT.

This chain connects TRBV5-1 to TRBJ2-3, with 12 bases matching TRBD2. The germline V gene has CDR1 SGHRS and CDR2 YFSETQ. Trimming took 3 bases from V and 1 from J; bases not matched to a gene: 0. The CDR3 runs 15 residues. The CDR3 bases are TGCGCCAGCAGCTCTAGCGGGGGGGGCACAGATACGCAGTATTTT. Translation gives CASSSSGGGTDTQYF.

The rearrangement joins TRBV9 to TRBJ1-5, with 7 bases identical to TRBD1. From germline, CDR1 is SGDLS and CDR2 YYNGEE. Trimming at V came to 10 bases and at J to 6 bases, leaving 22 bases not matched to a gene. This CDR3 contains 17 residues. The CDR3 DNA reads TGTGCCGAGCAGAGGGATGAGGGGGCCCCTTCAAGTCAGCCCCAGCATTTT. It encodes CAEQRDEGAPSSQPQHF.

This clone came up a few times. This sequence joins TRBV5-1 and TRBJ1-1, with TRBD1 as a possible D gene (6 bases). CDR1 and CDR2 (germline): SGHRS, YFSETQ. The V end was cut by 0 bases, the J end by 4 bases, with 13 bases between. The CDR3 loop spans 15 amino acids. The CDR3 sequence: CASSLGATGTTEAFF. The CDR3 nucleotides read TGCGCCAGCAGCTTGGGAGCGACAGGTACCACTGAAGCTTTCTTT.

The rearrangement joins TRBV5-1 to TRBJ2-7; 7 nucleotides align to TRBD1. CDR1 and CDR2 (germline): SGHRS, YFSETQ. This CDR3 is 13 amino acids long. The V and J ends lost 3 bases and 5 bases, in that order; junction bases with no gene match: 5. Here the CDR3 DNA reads TGCGCCAGCAGCTGGCTCCAGGGGGACGAGCAGTACTTC. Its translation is CASSWLQGDEQYF.

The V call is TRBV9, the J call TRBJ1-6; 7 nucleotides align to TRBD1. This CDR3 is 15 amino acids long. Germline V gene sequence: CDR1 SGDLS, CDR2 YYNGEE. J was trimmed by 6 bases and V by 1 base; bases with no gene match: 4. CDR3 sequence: CASSVTPGGNSPLHF. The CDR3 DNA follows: TGTGCCAGCAGCGTAACCCCAGGGGGTAATTCACCCCTCCACTTT.

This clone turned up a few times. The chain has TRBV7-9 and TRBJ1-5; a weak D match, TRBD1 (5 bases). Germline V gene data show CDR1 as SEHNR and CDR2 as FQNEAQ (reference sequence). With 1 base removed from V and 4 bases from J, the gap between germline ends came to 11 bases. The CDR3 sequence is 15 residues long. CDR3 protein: CASSLDRGGNQPQHF. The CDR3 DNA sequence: TGTGCCAGCAGCTTAGATAGGGGTGGAAATCAGCCCCAGCATTTT.

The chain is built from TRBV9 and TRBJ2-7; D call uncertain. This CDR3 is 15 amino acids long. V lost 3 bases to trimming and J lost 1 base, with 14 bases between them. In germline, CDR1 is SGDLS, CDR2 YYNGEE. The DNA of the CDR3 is TGTGCCAGCAGCGCTACATCTGAGACTTCCTACGAGCAGTACTTC. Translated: CASSATSETSYEQYF.

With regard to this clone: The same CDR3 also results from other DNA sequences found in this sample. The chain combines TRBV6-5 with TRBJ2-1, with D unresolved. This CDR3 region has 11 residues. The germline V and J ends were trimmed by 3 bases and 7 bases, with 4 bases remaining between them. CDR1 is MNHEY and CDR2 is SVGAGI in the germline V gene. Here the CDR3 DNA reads TGTGCCAGCAGTTATCGGAATGAGCAGTTCTTC. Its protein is CASSYRNEQFF.

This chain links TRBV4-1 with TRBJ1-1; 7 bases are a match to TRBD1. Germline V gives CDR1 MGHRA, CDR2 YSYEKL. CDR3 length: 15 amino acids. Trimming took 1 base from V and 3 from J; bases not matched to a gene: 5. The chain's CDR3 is CASSQVLGQHTEAFF. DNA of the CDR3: TGCGCCAGCAGCCAAGTCCTGGGACAGCACACTGAAGCTTTCTTT.

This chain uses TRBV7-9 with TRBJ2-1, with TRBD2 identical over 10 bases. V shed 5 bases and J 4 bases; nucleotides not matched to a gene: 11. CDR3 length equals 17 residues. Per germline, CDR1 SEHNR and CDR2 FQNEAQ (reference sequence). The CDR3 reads CASSDTAGLAPYNEQFF. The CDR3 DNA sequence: TGTGCCAGCAGCGATACAGCGGGACTAGCGCCTTACAATGAGCAGTTCTTC. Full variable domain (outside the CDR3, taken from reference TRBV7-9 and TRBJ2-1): DTGVSQNPRHKITKRGQNVTFRCDPISEHNRLYWYRQTLGQGPEFLTYFQNEAQLEKSRLLSDRFSAERPKGSFSTLEIQRTEQGDSAMYLCASSDTAGLAPYNEQFFGPGTRLTVL.

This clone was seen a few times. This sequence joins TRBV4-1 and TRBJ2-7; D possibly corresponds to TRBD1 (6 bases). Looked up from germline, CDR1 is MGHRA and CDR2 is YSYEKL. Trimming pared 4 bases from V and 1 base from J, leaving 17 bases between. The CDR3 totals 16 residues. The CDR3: CASSLQVQGISYEQYF. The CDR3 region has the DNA TGCGCCAGCAGCCTACAGGTTCAGGGGATTTCCTACGAGCAGTACTTC.

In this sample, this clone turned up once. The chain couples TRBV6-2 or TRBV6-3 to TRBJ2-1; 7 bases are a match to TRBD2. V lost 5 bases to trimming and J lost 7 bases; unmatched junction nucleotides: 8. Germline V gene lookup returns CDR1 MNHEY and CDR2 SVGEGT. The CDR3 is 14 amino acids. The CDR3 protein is CASSLPWEGNEQFF. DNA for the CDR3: TGTGCCAGCAGTCTGCCTTGGGAGGGAAATGAGCAGTTCTTC.

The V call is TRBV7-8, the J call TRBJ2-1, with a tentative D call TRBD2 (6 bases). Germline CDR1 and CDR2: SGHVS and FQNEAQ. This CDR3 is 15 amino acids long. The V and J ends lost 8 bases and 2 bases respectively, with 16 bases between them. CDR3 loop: CASRVGDWPYNEQFF. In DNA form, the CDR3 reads TGTGCCAGCCGCGTCGGGGACTGGCCCTACAATGAGCAGTTCTTC.